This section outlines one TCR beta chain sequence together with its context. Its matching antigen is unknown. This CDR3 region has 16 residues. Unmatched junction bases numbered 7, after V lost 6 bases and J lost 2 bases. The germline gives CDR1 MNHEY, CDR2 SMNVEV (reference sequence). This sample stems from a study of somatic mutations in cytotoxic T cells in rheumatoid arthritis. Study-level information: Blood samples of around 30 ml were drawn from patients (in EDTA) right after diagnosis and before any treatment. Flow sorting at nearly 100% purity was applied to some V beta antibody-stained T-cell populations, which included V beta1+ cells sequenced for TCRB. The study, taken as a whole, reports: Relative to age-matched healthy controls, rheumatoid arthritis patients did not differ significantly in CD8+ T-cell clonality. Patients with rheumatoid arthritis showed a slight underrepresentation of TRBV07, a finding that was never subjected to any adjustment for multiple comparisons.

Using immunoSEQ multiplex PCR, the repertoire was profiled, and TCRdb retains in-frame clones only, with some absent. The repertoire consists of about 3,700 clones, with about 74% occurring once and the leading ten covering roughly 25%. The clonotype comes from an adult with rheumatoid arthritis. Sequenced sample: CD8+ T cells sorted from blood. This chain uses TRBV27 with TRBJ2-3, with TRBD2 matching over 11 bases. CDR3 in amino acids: CASRTLAGGTTDTQYF. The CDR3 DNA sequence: TGTGCCAGCAGAACCCTAGCGGGAGGAACCACAGATACGCAGTATTTT.